This T cell receptor beta chain was identified in a study of OX40 agonist ivuxolimab in advanced cancers. Overall study context: Every 2 weeks, patients received ivuxolimab intravenously, dosed at 0.01 to 10 mg/kg.

Sequencing was performed with immunoSEQ multiplex PCR; in TCRdb, only in-frame clones are kept and a portion is missing. The sample shows about 47,000 clones, 86% of them seen only once. Samples were taken at baseline and on day 1 of cycles 4 and 7. This CDR3 contains 14 residues. V shed 2 bases and J shed 0 bases, with 7 bases lying between them. Germline CDR1 and CDR2: ENHRY and SYGVKD. This chain connects TRBV10-3 to TRBJ2-5; TRBD1 might be the D (5 bases). This sequence originates from an adult with an advanced solid tumor such as melanoma, head and neck, liver or kidney cancer. The sample here was CD4+ or CD8+ T cells sorted from blood, taken in a trial of the OX40 agonist ivuxolimab. CDR3 sequence reads: CAISEPGNQETQYF. CDR3 DNA: TGTGCCATCAGTGAGCCAGGGAACCAAGAGACCCAGTACTTC.